This TCR beta chain is drawn from a study of CD8 T cells in Susac syndrome. Notes on the study in general: The TCR sequencing and HLA analysis in the study involved a relatively small number of individuals, as the study acknowledged.

TCR beta was sequenced from blood CD8+ and CD4+ T cells. TEMRA cells underwent FACS enrichment and CD8+ and CD4+ T cells underwent negative isolation. The V gene's germline CDR1 is SGHTA and CDR2 FQGNSA. CDR3 length: 16 amino acids. The V gene lost 5 bases and the J gene lost 7 bases, with 20 bases spanning the gap. Concerning this clonotype itself: Its antigen is not known.

With random hexamers, 0.5 to 1 ug RNA was reverse transcribed. Amplification of TCR beta CDR3 across 54 Vbeta and 13 Jbeta was performed with immunoSEQ multiplex PCR. TCRdb re-called the immunoSEQ multiplex PCR reads with MiXCR, one entry per CDR3 protein. Of about 200,000 distinct CDR3 sequences in the sample, approximately 93% are singletons; the top ten hold approximately 0.098%. The sequencing sample was made of CD4+ T cells from PBMCs. The TCR sequence derives from a human donor in good health. V gene TRBV7-2 combines with J gene TRBJ1-4; weak D call: TRBD1 (5 bases). CDR3 amino acids: CASSPGTGGGSEKLFF. Written as DNA, the CDR3 is TGTGCCAGCAGCCCAGGGACGGGCGGTGGAAGTGAAAAACTGTTTTTT.